This TCR beta chain originates from a study of Tregs in tolerant kidney transplant recipients. Study observations and caveats: Findings come from small patient numbers and require larger validation. Expanding Tregs on activated donor B cells appeared to best identify donor-specific TCRbeta clones.

CDR1 and CDR2 from the germline V gene are MNHEY and SVGAGI. The CDR3 covers 13 residues. Trimming left V 0 bases short and J 11 bases short, with 13 bases between. Profiling relied on immunoSEQ multiplex PCR, and the TCRdb table lists in-frame clones only, not all of them. The sample has tens of thousands of clones; roughly 84% are singletons. About this clone itself: Its antigen is currently unknown.

CD4+CD25+CD127- Tregs, CD4+CD25- non-Tregs, CD4 and CD8 cells were sorted. V gene TRBV6-5 combines with J gene TRBJ1-2, with a possible D match to TRBD1 (5 bases). Sequencing was performed on CD4+ T cells from blood. The clonotype originates from a human donor in good health. CDR3 loop: CASSYSTREVYTF. The CDR3 coding sequence is TGTGCCAGCAGTTACTCGACCAGGGAGGTGTACACCTTC.